These 29 T cell receptor beta chains were sequenced from one sample in a study of T cell responses to AZD1222 COVID-19 vaccine. The data were produced by immunoSEQ multiplex PCR, yet TCRdb's version contains in-frame clones alone and is incomplete. The table has 100,000 or so clones, nearly 90% seen once. Specimen: peripheral blood, collected 28 days after the second AZD1222 dose. These receptors originate from an adult who received the AZD1222 COVID-19 vaccine.

J is TRBJ2-1 and V is TRBV30, with 11 bases that match TRBD2. CDR1 is GTSNPN, CDR2 SVGIG, per germline (reference sequence). V trimming: 2 bases; J trimming: 12 bases; junction bases outside the gene matches: 9. CDR3 length: 14 amino acids. The CDR3 DNA sequence: TGTGCCTGGAGTTTAAGACTAGCGGGAACGGGGCAGTTCTTC. This gives the protein CAWSLRLAGTGQFF.

V usage is TRBV28 and J usage is TRBJ1-2, with no clear D. The CDR3 consists of 13 residues. Trimming removed 10 bases at V and 1 base at J, with 13 bases between. Germline values: CDR1 MDHEN, CDR2 SYDVKM. CDR3 coding DNA: TGTGCCACCCACACCCTTCTTAACTATGGCTACACCTTC. This gives the protein CATHTLLNYGYTF.

The V call is TRBV3-1 (or the pseudogene TRBV3-2), the J call TRBJ1-6; D ambiguous. The germline V gene encodes CDR1 LGHDT and CDR2 YNNKEL (reference sequence). V was cut by 4 bases and J by 10 bases, with 14 bases left in between. The CDR3 loop spans 14 amino acids. The CDR3 loop is CASSPDPTLSPLHF. The CDR3 region has the DNA TGTGCCAGCAGCCCCGACCCGACCCTATCACCCCTCCACTTT.

The chain is built from TRBV29-1 and TRBJ1-1, with D tentatively TRBD1 (6 bases). Germline-derived CDR1 and CDR2 are SQVTM and ANQGSEA. The CDR3 consists of 13 residues. Trimming stripped 6 bases from V and 4 bases from J, with 15 bases between. The CDR3 DNA reads TGCAGCGTGGCGTTGGGGGCGGGCACTGAAGCTTTCTTT. Its translation: CSVALGAGTEAFF.

The chain links TRBV3-1 (or the pseudogene TRBV3-2) to TRBJ2-7, with 14 bases aligning to TRBD2. This CDR3 has 15 amino acids. Germline CDR1 is LGHDT and CDR2 is YNNKEL (reference sequence). With 4 bases clipped from V and 6 bases from J, the junction kept 5 bases outside the gene matches. The CDR3 here is CASSPGLAGVGEQYF. The CDR3 DNA sequence: TGTGCCAGCAGCCCGGGACTAGCGGGAGTAGGCGAGCAGTACTTC.

The V gene is TRBV9, the J gene TRBJ2-7; weak D call: TRBD1 (5 bases). CDR1 is SGDLS and CDR2 is YYNGEE in the germline V gene. V lost 0 bases and J 3 bases, leaving 16 bases between the germline ends. There are 16 residues in the CDR3. Here the CDR3 reads CASSVGTLSTGYEQYF. The CDR3 DNA reads TGTGCCAGCAGCGTAGGGACGTTGTCAACAGGCTACGAGCAGTACTTC.

This sequence joins TRBV4-1 and TRBJ2-7; 11 nucleotides agree with TRBD1. Germline V gene sequence: CDR1 MGHRA, CDR2 YSYEKL. Trimming cost V 0 bases and J 3 bases; bases outside gene matches: 1. The CDR3 consists of 15 residues. The CDR3 DNA reads TGCGCCAGCAGCCAAGAGGGGACAGGGGGCTACGAGCAGTACTTC. Translating it yields CASSQEGTGGYEQYF.

This chain links TRBV7-3 with TRBJ2-3, with TRBD1 matching 9 bases. The V segment lost 5 bases and the J segment 4 bases; nucleotides outside the gene matches: 4. CDR3 length: 14 amino acids. Germline assignment: CDR1 SGHTA and CDR2 FQGTGA. CDR3 residues: CASSPGQGSDTQYF. The DNA for the CDR3 is TGTGCCAGCAGCCCGGGACAGGGCTCAGATACGCAGTATTTT.

The J gene is TRBJ2-2, the V gene TRBV3-1 (or the pseudogene TRBV3-2); possible D gene TRBD1, 5 bases. The CDR3 is 16 amino acids. Trimming cost V 9 bases and J 7 bases, with 24 bases left between them. Germline CDR1 reads LGHDT; CDR2 reads YNNKEL (reference sequence). CDR3 bases: TGTGCCAGTCTCAGGACCCGAGCAGGGCGGAGCGGGGAGCTGTTTTTT. Protein: CASLRTRAGRSGELFF.

The rearrangement uses TRBV5-6 and TRBJ1-4; D unclear. Germline lookup yields CDR1 SGHDT and CDR2 YYEEEE. V lost 2 bases, J lost 4 bases, and 12 bases lay in between. CDR3 length: 15 residues. CDR3 nucleotides: TGTGCCAGCAGCTTACACCTGGGAGTTAATGAAAAACTGTTTTTT. This codes for CASSLHLGVNEKLFF.

This clone showed up just once. This chain joins TRBV27 and TRBJ1-1; D remains unclear. V was trimmed by 10 bases and J by 10 bases, leaving 10 bases between them. Per the germline V gene, CDR1 is MNHEY and CDR2 is SMNVEV (reference sequence). This CDR3 region has 9 residues. CDR3 residues: CATKGGAFF. The CDR3 DNA reads TGTGCCACCAAGGGCGGAGCTTTCTTT.

This clone has only one observation. The chain recombines TRBV13 with TRBJ2-3, with a tentative D call TRBD1 (6 bases). Trimming removed 5 bases from V and 0 bases from J, with 24 bases in between. There are 19 residues in the CDR3. Germline CDR1 is PRHDT and CDR2 is FYEKMQ (reference sequence). Written as DNA, the CDR3 is TGTGCCAGCAGCGTTCGAACACCCATGGACAGCTCCAGCACAGATACGCAGTATTTT. Encoded protein: CASSVRTPMDSSSTDTQYF.

The chain carries TRBV30 and TRBJ2-3, with TRBD1 as a possible D gene (5 bases). The CDR3 extends over 15 amino acids. Trimming removed 0 bases from V and 6 bases from J, with 16 bases in between. The germline V gene encodes CDR1 GTSNPN and CDR2 SVGIG (reference sequence). The CDR3 sequence is CAWSVGVRGRDTQYF. The CDR3 region has the DNA TGTGCCTGGAGTGTAGGGGTTAGGGGTCGGGATACGCAGTATTTT.

The chain employs TRBV7-9 and TRBJ2-7; D unresolved. This CDR3 comprises 13 residues. In germline, CDR1 is SEHNR, CDR2 FQNEAQ (reference sequence). V gave up 1 base and J gave up 7 bases, with 11 bases separating them. As DNA, the CDR3 is TGTGCCAGCAGCTTAGGACGGCTGGGGGAGCAGTACTTC. Residues: CASSLGRLGEQYF.

V and J are TRBV12-3 or TRBV12-4 and TRBJ2-1; maybe TRBD1 (6 bases). This CDR3 has 13 amino acids. The V and J ends lost 6 bases and 4 bases respectively, with 10 bases between them. CDR3 in amino acids: CASRSQGYNEQFF. DNA for the CDR3: TGTGCCAGCAGATCTCAGGGGTACAATGAGCAGTTCTTC.

This clone was detected only once. The chain is built from TRBV28 and TRBJ2-3; D gene ambiguous. V lost 4 bases and J 1 base, leaving 6 bases between the germline ends. The CDR3 spans 13 residues. The germline CDR1 and CDR2 sequences are MDHEN and SYDVKM. The CDR3: CASSSPGTDTQYF. The CDR3 DNA reads TGTGCCAGCAGTTCCCCGGGCACAGATACGCAGTATTTT.

This chain links TRBV7-2 with TRBJ1-1, with TRBD1 as a possible D gene (6 bases). This CDR3 has 14 residues. Trimming pared 2 bases from V and 2 bases from J, leaving 9 bases between. CDR1 and CDR2 (germline): SGHTA, FQGNSA. CDR3 in amino acids: CASSLRGINTEAFF. In DNA form, the CDR3 reads TGTGCCAGCAGCTTAAGGGGGATTAACACTGAAGCTTTCTTT.

The chain couples TRBV28 to TRBJ1-4; D gene ambiguous. Per germline, CDR1 MDHEN and CDR2 SYDVKM. The V gene lost 9 bases and the J gene lost 5 bases, with 16 bases spanning the gap. The CDR3 is 14 residues long. This CDR3 reads CASLGGNLNEKLFF. The CDR3 DNA sequence: TGTGCCAGTTTGGGCGGGAACTTGAATGAAAAACTGTTTTTT.

The chain joins TRBV24-1 to TRBJ2-2, with D unclear. This CDR3 is 12 amino acids long. Germline loops: CDR1 KGHDR, CDR2 SFDVKD. V lost 7 bases, J lost 1 base, and 3 bases lay in between. The CDR3 reads CATRENTGELFF. CDR3 DNA sequence: TGTGCCACCAGGGAGAACACCGGGGAGCTGTTTTTT.

A single count supports this clone. The CDR3 sequence: CASSLGPAGGYNEQFF. The CDR3, as DNA: TGTGCCAGCAGCTTAGGGCCAGCGGGGGGGTACAATGAGCAGTTCTTC. The rearrangement uses TRBV7-2 and TRBJ2-1, with 10 bases matching TRBD2. Trimming at V came to 1 base and at J to 4 bases, leaving 4 bases not matched to a gene. Germline values: CDR1 SGHTA, CDR2 FQGNSA. The CDR3 is 16 residues long. Based on the CDR3 plus reference TRBV7-2 and TRBJ2-1, the full variable domain is GAGVSQSPSNKVTEKGKDVELRCDPISGHTALYWYRQSLGQGLEFLIYFQGNSAPDKSGLPSDRFSAERTGGSVSTLTIQRTQQEDSAVYLCASSLGPAGGYNEQFFGPGTRLTVL.

This clone was counted once. V usage is TRBV10-3 and J usage is TRBJ2-2; 8 bases align to TRBD2. Germline V gene data show CDR1 as ENHRY and CDR2 as SYGVKD. Trimming at V came to 4 bases and at J to 7 bases, leaving 14 bases not matched to a gene. CDR3 length: 17 amino acids. CDR3 sequence (DNA): TGTGCCATCAGTGGACTAGGCGGGAGGTCACAGGGCGGGGAGCTGTTTTTT. Translated, it gives CAISGLGGRSQGGELFF.

This sequence joins TRBV27 and TRBJ1-2, with D perhaps TRBD1 (6 bases). This CDR3 region has 13 residues. The V gene's germline CDR1 is MNHEY and CDR2 SMNVEV (reference sequence). V lost 5 bases and J 3 bases, leaving 10 bases between the germline ends. The CDR3 loop reads CASSPQGYYGYTF. CDR3 bases: TGTGCCAGCAGTCCACAGGGTTACTATGGCTACACCTTC.

The chain joins TRBV3-1 (or the pseudogene TRBV3-2) to TRBJ2-1; 11 nucleotides align to TRBD2. Trimming at V came to 3 bases and at J to 6 bases, leaving 4 bases not matched to a gene. The germline V gene has CDR1 LGHDT and CDR2 YNNKEL (reference sequence). CDR3 length equals 15 residues. CDR3 sequence (DNA): TGTGCCAGCAGCCATAGGGGACTAGCGGCCAATGAGCAGTTCTTC. Translation gives CASSHRGLAANEQFF.

The chain combines TRBV6-5 with TRBJ1-6; 11 bases map to TRBD1. The CDR3 runs to 14 residues. V was clipped by 5 bases and J by 9 bases; unmatched bases: 3. Germline V CDR1 and CDR2: MNHEY, SVGAGI. The DNA for the CDR3 is TGTGCCAGCAGTCCCGGGACAGGGGGTTCACCCCTCCACTTT. Protein product: CASSPGTGGSPLHF.

The chain couples TRBV15 to TRBJ2-2; D is tentatively TRBD1 or TRBD2 (5 bases each). This CDR3 region has 13 residues. Looked up from germline, CDR1 is LNHNV and CDR2 is YYDKDF (reference sequence). V was cut by 9 bases and J by 3 bases, with 11 bases left in between. The DNA for the CDR3 is TGTGCCACGACGGGACGGCACACCGGGGAGCTGTTTTTT. Amino acids: CATTGRHTGELFF. The entire variable domain, with the rest obtained from reference TRBV15 and TRBJ2-2, is as follows: DAMVIQNPRYQVTQFGKPVTLSCSQTLNHNVMYWYQQKSSQAPKLLFHYYDKDFNNEADTPDNFQSRRPNTSFCFLDIRSPGLGDTAMYLCATTGRHTGELFFGEGSRLTVL.

The CDR3: CASSTDREYGYTF. CDR3 DNA: TGTGCCAGCAGTACCGACAGGGAATATGGCTACACCTTC. The chain employs TRBV6-6 and TRBJ1-2, with 7 bases identical to TRBD1. With V trimmed by 5 bases and J by 5 bases, 5 bases remained unmatched. The CDR3 is made up of 13 amino acids. CDR1 MNHNY and CDR2 SVGAGI come from the germline V gene (reference sequence).

This clone was seen a few times. This chain joins TRBV7-8 and TRBJ1-4; TRBD1 matches 7 bases. V shed 3 bases, J shed 8 bases, and the junction held 9 bases outside the gene matches. The CDR3 contains 15 residues. Germline CDR1 SGHVS, CDR2 FQNEAQ. CDR3 sequence (DNA): TGTGCCAGCAGCTTCACCGGGACAGTGAGAGAAAAACTGTTTTTT. Translation gives CASSFTGTVREKLFF.

As for this clone: At one end the junction does not follow the germline gene, possibly because of a read error. The chain is built from TRBV9 and TRBJ2-1, with D hard to call. Germline CDR1 reads SGDLS; CDR2 reads YYNGEE. The CDR3 runs to 13 residues. CDR3 sequence: CASSPTSHNEQFF. In nucleotides, the CDR3 is TGTGCCAGCAGCCCCACCTCCCACAATGAGCAGTTCTTC.

V and J are TRBV30 and TRBJ1-1; D is uncertain. V was pared by 1 base and J by 1 base, with 13 bases between. The CDR3 totals 15 residues. From germline, CDR1 is GTSNPN and CDR2 SVGIG (reference sequence). Here the CDR3 DNA reads TGTGCCTGGAGTGAAATAGCGATCCAGAACACTGAAGCTTTCTTT. Its protein is CAWSEIAIQNTEAFF.